This paragraph reports one T cell receptor (beta chain). This sample is part of a study of blood T cell repertoires in COVID-19. Study-wide background: The samples span acute and convalescent COVID-19 from the United States, Italy and Spain. PBMCs, B-cell-depleted T cells, or T cells provided the cDNA or gDNA that made up the material.

Source study methods: Reference gene primer amplification yielded estimated nucleated cell counts. TCRdb keeps only in-frame clones here, not all; method: immunoSEQ multiplex PCR. That table gives V, J and clone size, and the DNA gave D and trimming. The sample has about 110,000 clones, roughly 85% seen once. The CDR3 is 15 residues long. V was clipped by 2 bases and J by 5 bases, with 14 bases between them. CDR1 is MDHEN and CDR2 is SYDVKM in the germline V gene. This TCR was recovered from a man aged 35 to 55 with acute or convalescent COVID-19. The sequenced sample was peripheral blood. The chain carries TRBV28 and TRBJ2-3, with D tentatively TRBD2 (5 bases). CDR3 loop: CASSLTRAYLDTQYF. The CDR3 DNA sequence: TGTGCCAGCAGTTTAACGAGGGCTTATCTAGATACGCAGTATTTT.